This passage covers 18 T cell receptor beta chains from one sample sequenced in a study of T cell responses to AZD1222 COVID-19 vaccine. Clones were sequenced by immunoSEQ multiplex PCR, and TCRdb holds only the in-frame ones, with some missing. The data hold fewer than 150,000 clones, with nearly 95% observed a single time. The sample was peripheral blood, taken on day 0 of AZD1222 vaccination. The receptors here all came from an adult in good health.

This clone was picked up one time. This sequence joins TRBV3-1 (or the pseudogene TRBV3-2) and TRBJ1-1; D is undetermined. This CDR3 is 13 amino acids long. Germline values: CDR1 LGHDT, CDR2 YNNKEL (reference sequence). V was trimmed by 4 bases and J by 3 bases, leaving 9 bases between them. As DNA, the CDR3 is TGTGCCAGCAGCCCTTTGACGGACACTGAAGCTTTCTTT. Translation: CASSPLTDTEAFF.

The rearrangement joins TRBV3-1 (or the pseudogene TRBV3-2) to TRBJ1-5; D unresolved. Germline CDR1 is LGHDT and CDR2 is YNNKEL (reference sequence). V was shortened by 0 bases and J by 0 bases, with 6 bases between the two germline ends. The CDR3 contains 15 residues. CDR3 DNA: TGTGCCAGCAGCCAAGACGCAGATAGCAATCAGCCCCAGCATTTT. It specifies CASSQDADSNQPQHF.

This clone came up once. The chain has TRBV6-5 and TRBJ1-3; 8 nucleotides align to TRBD1. Per the germline V gene, CDR1 is MNHEY and CDR2 is SVGAGI. Trimming cost V 4 bases and J 0 bases; bases outside gene matches: 5. The CDR3 has 16 residues. The CDR3 is CASSLGQGGSGNTIYF. The CDR3 DNA sequence: TGTGCCAGCAGTTTAGGACAGGGAGGCTCTGGAAACACCATATATTTT.

The CDR3 reads CASTPGTGGSYGYTF. The CDR3, as DNA: TGTGCCAGCACTCCGGGGACAGGGGGGAGCTATGGCTACACCTTC. This chain connects TRBV6-5 to TRBJ1-2; 11 positions match TRBD1. The V gene's germline CDR1 is MNHEY and CDR2 SVGAGI. This CDR3 is 15 amino acids long. V lost 7 bases and J lost 4; bases outside the gene matches: 8.

This chain connects TRBV19 to TRBJ2-1; D possibly corresponds to TRBD1 (6 bases). This CDR3 contains 14 residues. Germline V gene sequence: CDR1 LNHDA, CDR2 SQIVND (reference sequence). V was shortened by 8 bases and J by 5 bases, with 16 bases between the two germline ends. The CDR3 region has the DNA TGTGCCAGTTCCATGACGGGACAAAACAATGAGCAGTTCTTC. It specifies CASSMTGQNNEQFF.

The chain couples TRBV19 to TRBJ2-3; 8 nucleotides agree with TRBD1. CDR1 is LNHDA and CDR2 is SQIVND in the germline V gene (reference sequence). V shed 2 bases and J 2 bases; nucleotides not matched to a gene: 0. The CDR3 totals 14 residues. In nucleotides, the CDR3 is TGTGCCAGTAGTATACAGGGGGCCACAGATACGCAGTATTTT. Protein: CASSIQGATDTQYF.

The chain employs TRBV9 and TRBJ1-1, with D possibly TRBD1 on 6 matching bases. The CDR3 loop spans 13 amino acids. V dropped 1 base and J dropped 12 bases, with 16 bases sitting between them. The V gene's germline CDR1 is SGDLS and CDR2 YYNGEE. The DNA for the CDR3 is TGTGCCAGCAGCGTATACGCGGCAGGGGCGACTTTCTTT. Translated, it gives CASSVYAAGATFF.

The genes are TRBV7-9 and TRBJ1-2; 7 nucleotides line up with TRBD1. The CDR3 has 12 residues. The V segment lost 5 bases and the J segment 8 bases; nucleotides outside the gene matches: 5. The germline CDR1 and CDR2 sequences are SEHNR and FQNEAQ (reference sequence). The DNA of the CDR3 is TGTGCCAGCAGCCAGGGACAGCAGGGCTACACCTTC. This sequence encodes CASSQGQQGYTF.

The chain carries TRBV5-1 and TRBJ2-7; D unresolved. The length of the CDR3 is 13 residues. V gave up 3 bases and J gave up 1 base, with 8 bases separating them. Per germline, CDR1 SGHRS and CDR2 YFSETQ. The CDR3 DNA sequence: TGCGCCAGCAGCTCTGGGCCTTCCTACGAGCAGTACTTC. The encoded protein is CASSSGPSYEQYF.

The rearrangement joins TRBV6-6 to TRBJ1-3; TRBD1 aligns across 7 bases. CDR3 length equals 16 residues. With 0 bases clipped from V and 0 bases from J, the junction kept 2 bases outside the gene matches. Germline loops: CDR1 MNHNY, CDR2 SVGAGI (reference sequence). The CDR3 region has the DNA TGTGCCAGCAGTTACTCGGGACAGTCCTCTGGAAACACCATATATTTT. Its protein product is CASSYSGQSSGNTIYF.

This clone was observed a handful of times. The chain links TRBV7-6 to TRBJ1-5; the match to TRBD1 covers 7 bases. Per germline, CDR1 SGHVS and CDR2 FNYEAQ. J lost 5 bases, V lost 3 bases, and 1 base had no gene match. The CDR3 has 13 residues. The CDR3 sequence: CASSFGQDQPQHF. For the CDR3, the DNA is TGTGCCAGCAGCTTTGGACAGGATCAGCCCCAGCATTTT.

This chain uses TRBV5-5 with TRBJ1-5, with D hard to call. The CDR3 covers 15 residues. CDR1 and CDR2 from the germline V gene are SGHKS and YYEKEE (reference sequence). V was clipped by 1 base and J by 7 bases, with 15 bases between them. This CDR3 is CASSLWGGLGQPQHF. In DNA form, the CDR3 reads TGTGCCAGCAGCTTGTGGGGAGGGTTGGGACAGCCCCAGCATTTT.

The chain has TRBV19 and TRBJ1-4, with a weak D call TRBD1 (5 bases). The CDR3 is 11 residues long. From germline, CDR1 is LNHDA and CDR2 SQIVND (reference sequence). V was clipped by 4 bases and J by 17 bases, with 14 bases between them. The CDR3 spells CASSTPGGAFF. The CDR3 DNA follows: TGTGCCAGTAGTACCCCGGGCGGGGCATTTTTT. Full variable domain (missing parts from reference TRBV19 and TRBJ1-4): DGGITQSPKYLFRKEGQNVTLSCEQNLNHDAMYWYRQDPGQGLRLIYYSQIVNDFQKGDIAEGYSVSREKKESFPLTVTSAQKNPTAFYLCASSTPGGAFFGSGTQLSVL.

This chain joins TRBV3-1 (or the pseudogene TRBV3-2) and TRBJ1-1, with D possibly matching TRBD1 (6 bases). Germline V gives CDR1 LGHDT, CDR2 YNNKEL (reference sequence). There are 16 residues in the CDR3. V was shortened by 0 bases and J by 4 bases, with 15 bases between the two germline ends. CDR3 sequence (DNA): TGTGCCAGCAGCCAAGATCGATTAGGGGGTCCCACTGAAGCTTTCTTT. Its translation: CASSQDRLGGPTEAFF.

This clone was found once. Here the CDR3 DNA reads TGCGCCAGCAGTCGCTCGAGGGGAGCCTCTGGAAACACCATATATTTT. The encoded protein is CASSRSRGASGNTIYF. The V call is TRBV23-1, the J call TRBJ1-3; D possibly corresponds to TRBD1 (5 bases). TRBV23-1 is annotated as an ORF whose role is uncertain. This CDR3 spans 16 amino acids. The V end lost 4 bases, the J end lost 0 bases, and 13 bases lay between the germline ends.

V gene TRBV5-5 combines with J gene TRBJ1-2, with D uncertain. Germline V gene lookup returns CDR1 SGHKS and CDR2 YYEKEE (reference sequence). This CDR3 region has 14 residues. The germline V and J ends were trimmed by 0 bases and 3 bases, with 9 bases remaining between them. The CDR3, as DNA: TGTGCCAGCAGCTTGGCTACAGATGACTATGGCTACACCTTC. It is translated as CASSLATDDYGYTF.

The genes are TRBV11-2 and TRBJ2-7; TRBD1 matches at 10 bases. The CDR3 runs 17 residues. V shed 0 bases and J 2 bases; nucleotides not matched to a gene: 7. In germline, CDR1 is SGHAT, CDR2 FQNNGV. CDR3 coding DNA: TGTGCCAGCAGCTTAGAAGAGTCCGGGACAGGGGCCTACGAGCAGTACTTC. Its translation is CASSLEESGTGAYEQYF.

This chain connects TRBV9 to TRBJ1-2; D is unclear. Trimming left V 3 bases short and J 0 bases short, with 18 bases between. CDR3 length equals 17 residues. Germline assignment: CDR1 SGDLS and CDR2 YYNGEE. The CDR3 nucleotides are TGTGCCAGCAGCGCGGGGATGAGGAGGTCTTCTAACTATGGCTACACCTTC. This gives the protein CASSAGMRRSSNYGYTF.